This TCR delta chain was documented in a study of Vδ1+ human thymocytes. V shed 4 bases and J 0 bases; nucleotides not matched to a gene: 27. Germline V gives CDR1 TSWWSYY, CDR2 QGS. CDR3 size: 23 residues. Sequences come from RNA converted to cDNA by reverse transcription. Multiplex PCR used pooled V-gene forward primers and a constant-region reverse primer to amplify CDR3s. TCRdb processed the multiplex PCR reads again with the CATT caller. The sample consists of about 53,000 delta-chain clones, approximately 16% of them appearing once. There are a few counts of this clone. The antigen remains undetermined. Overall study findings and caveats: In the thymus, TRG and TRD repertoires looked highly polyclonal with Gaussian CDR3 lengths.

Sequencing used Vdelta1+ gamma-delta thymocytes from the thymus. Subset: FACS-sorted CD3+ TCRalphabeta- TCRVdelta1+ TCRVdelta2- thymocytes. This rearrangement joins TRDV1 to TRDJ1, with 9 bases matching TRDD2. The source is a girl under two years old who had congenital heart surgery. DNA of the CDR3: TGTGCTCTTGGGGCCCCTCGCCTTCCTACGTTTGACCTGGGGGTCCAGTACACCGATAAACTCATCTTT. Its protein is CALGAPRLPTFDLGVQYTDKLIF.